What follows are 31 T cell receptor beta chains derived from one specimen sequenced in a study of human T cells and chemical hapten exposure. MiXCR, applied by TCRdb to the RACE reads, yields one record per CDR3 protein. The repertoire holds 40,000 or so distinct CDR3 sequences, with about 10% as singletons. Time point here: pre-sensitization, week 0. As for treatment: therapeutic diphenylcyclopropenone sensitization with weekly scalp DPC. The source material was whole blood, sampled in connection with sensitization to the hapten diphenylcyclopropenone (DPC). Source of these receptors: a man aged 30-40 years with alopecia areata. Some clones in this sample may be carry-over from other donors' samples.

The V call is TRBV5-1, the J call TRBJ1-6; D remains unclear. Trimming removed 0 bases at V and 3 bases at J, with 7 bases between. Per germline, CDR1 SGHRS and CDR2 YFSETQ. CDR3 length equals 15 residues. The CDR3 loop is CASSLAVDYNSPLHF. CDR3 sequence (DNA): TGCGCCAGCAGCTTGGCAGTAGACTATAATTCACCCCTCCACTTT.

In its sample, this clonotype was seen many times. The chain joins TRBV7-9 to TRBJ2-1; the D is unclear. V lost 7 bases to trimming and J lost 5 bases, with 15 bases between them. In germline, CDR1 is SEHNR, CDR2 FQNEAQ (reference sequence). The CDR3 covers 14 residues. This CDR3 reads CASTASRPNNEQFF. The CDR3, as DNA: TGTGCCAGCACAGCTTCCAGGCCTAACAATGAGCAGTTCTTC.

V usage is TRBV5-4 and J usage is TRBJ2-3; 7 nucleotides agree with TRBD1. Germline CDR1 and CDR2: SGHNT and YYREEE (reference sequence). J was trimmed by 3 bases and V by 4 bases; bases with no gene match: 8. The CDR3 is made up of 15 amino acids. The CDR3: CASSRDSVGTDTQYF. For the CDR3, the DNA is TGTGCCAGCAGCCGGGACAGTGTAGGTACAGATACGCAGTATTTT.

The sample holds many counts of this clonotype. V gene TRBV6-1 combines with J gene TRBJ2-7, with D perhaps TRBD2 (5 bases). The germline gives CDR1 MNHNS, CDR2 SASEGT. Trimming stripped 6 bases from V and 0 bases from J, with 9 bases between. This CDR3 has 13 amino acids. CDR3 loop: CASRLGSSYEQYF. The DNA of the CDR3 is TGTGCCAGCAGGTTGGGGAGCTCCTACGAGCAGTACTTC.

This clonotype was recorded at least ten times. V usage is TRBV11-2 and J usage is TRBJ1-2; the match to TRBD1 covers 8 bases. The germline gives CDR1 SGHAT, CDR2 FQNNGV. This CDR3 region has 14 residues. The V segment lost 5 bases and the J segment 2 bases; nucleotides outside the gene matches: 4. This chain's CDR3 is CASSPTGENYGYTF. DNA of the CDR3: TGTGCCAGCAGCCCGACAGGGGAGAACTATGGCTACACCTTC. Based on the CDR3 plus reference TRBV11-2 and TRBJ1-2, the full variable domain is EAGVAQSPRYKIIEKRQSVAFWCNPISGHATLYWYQQILGQGPKLLIQFQNNGVVDDSQLPKDRFSAERLKGVDSTLKIQPAKLEDSAVYLCASSPTGENYGYTFGSGTRLTVV.

CDR3: CSAREGTSGSLYNEQFF. As DNA, the CDR3 is TGCAGTGCTAGAGAGGGGACTAGCGGGAGTTTGTACAATGAGCAGTTCTTC. This chain links TRBV20-1 with TRBJ2-1; the match to TRBD2 covers 14 bases. The CDR3 consists of 17 residues. Germline V lookup: CDR1 DFQATT, CDR2 SNEGSKA (reference sequence). With 0 bases clipped from V and 4 bases from J, the junction kept 5 bases outside the gene matches.

This clonotype occurred a few times. V usage is TRBV30 and J usage is TRBJ1-6; TRBD1 agrees at 7 bases. The CDR3 has 13 amino acids. The ends lost 4 bases at V and 7 bases at J; junction bases unmatched: 4. Germline V gives CDR1 GTSNPN, CDR2 SVGIG (reference sequence). In nucleotides, the CDR3 is TGTGCCTGGACTACAGGGGTGAATTCACCCCTCCACTTT. Translated, it gives CAWTTGVNSPLHF.

This clonotype was seen at least ten times. The rearrangement joins TRBV7-9 to TRBJ1-5; D call uncertain. Germline CDR1 reads SEHNR; CDR2 reads FQNEAQ (reference sequence). The CDR3 spans 14 residues. V dropped 3 bases and J dropped 5 bases, with 11 bases sitting between them. The CDR3 spells CASSFDGFYQPQHF. In DNA, the CDR3 is TGTGCCAGCAGCTTTGACGGATTCTATCAGCCCCAGCATTTT.

This clonotype showed up just a few times. The chain uses TRBV12-3 or TRBV12-4 and TRBJ2-1; no definite D call. The CDR3 runs to 13 residues. V lost 3 bases and J 6 bases, leaving 9 bases between the germline ends. The CDR3 DNA sequence: TGTGCCAGCAGTTTCCCTAGAACCAATGAGCAGTTCTTC. It is translated as CASSFPRTNEQFF.

This clonotype was picked up many times. This chain links TRBV10-2 with TRBJ1-2, with D tentatively TRBD1 (5 bases). Trimming took 0 bases from V and 6 from J, leaving 17 bases between them. Germline V gene data show CDR1 as WSHSY and CDR2 as SAAADI. This CDR3 comprises 16 residues. In DNA form, the CDR3 reads TGCGCCAGCAGTGAGTCCTCGGGGGTGAGGGTACATGGCTACACCTTC. It specifies CASSESSGVRVHGYTF.

Ten or more counts support this clonotype. The chain links TRBV12-3 or TRBV12-4 to TRBJ2-7; 12 bases agree with TRBD1. V gave up 4 bases and J gave up 6 bases; unmatched junction bases: 4. The CDR3 is 14 residues long. As DNA, the CDR3 is TGTGCCAGCAGTTCCGGGACAGGGGGCGGCGAGCAGTACGTC. Its protein is CASSSGTGGGEQYV.

The J gene is TRBJ1-2, the V gene TRBV28; D is unresolved. V was shortened by 5 bases and J by 2 bases, with 9 bases between the two germline ends. The CDR3 consists of 13 residues. CDR1 and CDR2 (germline): MDHEN, SYDVKM. In DNA form, the CDR3 reads TGTGCCAGCAGTAAGCGACGGAACTATGGCTACACCTTC. Translating gives CASSKRRNYGYTF.

This chain joins TRBV7-6 and TRBJ2-5, with 8 bases matching TRBD1. V was clipped by 1 base and J by 1 base; unmatched bases: 2. Germline-derived CDR1 and CDR2 are SGHVS and FNYEAQ. This CDR3 is 15 amino acids long. The DNA for the CDR3 is TGTGCCAGCAGCTTAGGGGGACAGGTCCAAGAGACCCAGTACTTC. It translates to CASSLGGQVQETQYF.

The chain has TRBV11-2 and TRBJ2-7, with 14 bases fitting TRBD2. Germline V gene data show CDR1 as SGHAT and CDR2 as FQNNGV. J lost 3 bases, V lost 5 bases, and 12 bases had no gene match. The CDR3 has 18 residues. Written as DNA, the CDR3 is TGTGCCAGCAGCAAATCCCTACCGGGACTAGCGGGGGACTACGAGCAGTACTTC. This codes for CASSKSLPGLAGDYEQYF.

This clonotype was found many times. This chain connects TRBV5-1 to TRBJ1-1; a possible D gene is TRBD1 (5 bases). Trimming removed 7 bases from V and 5 bases from J, with 15 bases in between. Germline assignment: CDR1 SGHRS and CDR2 YFSETQ. The CDR3 sequence is 13 residues long. Here the CDR3 reads CASSAWGKTEAFF. CDR3 nucleotides: TGCGCCAGCTCGGCGTGGGGGAAAACTGAAGCTTTCTTT.

This clonotype was seen many times. The chain employs TRBV12-3 or TRBV12-4 and TRBJ1-1; D unresolved. The CDR3 consists of 13 residues. V lost 3 bases and J lost 1, with 6 bases in between. Here the CDR3 reads CASSFAENTEAFF. The CDR3 DNA is TGTGCCAGCAGTTTCGCAGAGAACACTGAAGCTTTCTTT.

In its sample, this clonotype was seen many times. V is TRBV4-1 and J is TRBJ2-7; D gene unclear. This CDR3 region has 15 residues. Germline CDR1 is MGHRA and CDR2 is YSYEKL. V gave up 1 base and J gave up 4 bases, with 14 bases separating them. The CDR3, as DNA: TGCGCCAGCAGCCAAGGGCTAGGGCAGCTATACGAGCAGTACTTC. Encoded protein: CASSQGLGQLYEQYF.

This clonotype was seen only a few times. V usage is TRBV20-1 and J usage is TRBJ2-1, with 10 positions matching TRBD1. The V and J ends lost 6 bases and 8 bases, in that order; junction bases with no gene match: 10. CDR1 is DFQATT and CDR2 is SNEGSKA in the germline V gene (reference sequence). The CDR3 runs to 14 residues. CDR3 sequence (DNA): TGCAGTGCAAGCGACAGGGGGCGCTTGGATGAGCAGTTCTTC. It is translated as CSASDRGRLDEQFF.

In its sample, this clonotype was seen many times. The CDR3 DNA follows: TGTGCCAGCAGCCTGGGGGACAGGGCCCGAAACACCATATATTTT. As protein: CASSLGDRARNTIYF. The chain uses TRBV6-6 and TRBJ1-3; 9 bases are a match to TRBD1. Germline trimming cut 6 bases from V and 5 bases from J; bases unmatched to any gene: 8. Germline CDR1 reads MNHNY; CDR2 reads SVGAGI (reference sequence). This CDR3 region has 15 residues.

The chain combines TRBV11-1 with TRBJ2-3; the D is unclear. Germline CDR1 is SGHAT and CDR2 is FQDESV (reference sequence). This CDR3 comprises 15 residues. V gave up 3 bases and J gave up 1 base, with 11 bases separating them. CDR3 sequence reads: CASSLASAGTDTQYF. The DNA of the CDR3 is TGTGCCAGCAGCTTGGCCTCGGCGGGCACAGATACGCAGTATTTT.

J is TRBJ2-6 and V is TRBV28; D not resolved. This CDR3 spans 14 amino acids. The ends were cut back, 6 bases at V and 4 bases at J, with 10 bases in the middle. Germline V gene data show CDR1 as MDHEN and CDR2 as SYDVKM. This CDR3 reads CASSLVPGANVLTF. The DNA for the CDR3 is TGTGCCAGCAGCCTGGTCCCCGGGGCCAACGTCCTGACTTTC.

For this clonotype: As the CDR3 is not closed by the conserved phenylalanine or tryptophan, this likely results from a read error. This rearrangement joins TRBV9 to TRBJ2-1, with 7 bases aligning to TRBD2. The germline V gene encodes CDR1 SGDLS and CDR2 YYNGEE. The V and J ends lost 4 bases and 2 bases, in that order; junction bases with no gene match: 6. The CDR3 has 15 residues. The CDR3, as DNA: TGTGCCAGCAGCCCCCTCGCGGGGGCCTACAATGAGCAGTTCTCC. Its protein is CASSPLAGAYNEQFS.

The chain has TRBV14 and TRBJ2-1; the D gene is possibly TRBD2 (7 bases). The CDR3 runs to 17 residues. Germline V gives CDR1 SGHDN, CDR2 FVKESK. Trimming removed 2 bases from V and 0 bases from J, with 14 bases in between. The CDR3 here is CASSQITGTNSYNEQFF. The CDR3 DNA reads as TGTGCCAGCAGCCAAATAACAGGGACTAACTCCTACAATGAGCAGTTCTTC.

This clonotype was detected ten times or more. V is TRBV7-9 and J is TRBJ1-1; no definite D call. Germline CDR1 and CDR2: SEHNR and FQNEAQ (reference sequence). V shed 5 bases and J shed 1 base, with 14 bases lying between them. This CDR3 comprises 15 residues. The CDR3 nucleotides read TGTGCCAGCAGCCCACCCATAGAATGGAACACTGAAGCTTTCTTT. As protein: CASSPPIEWNTEAFF.

This clonotype showed up many times. The V gene is TRBV7-8, the J gene TRBJ2-7, with TRBD1 matching over 8 bases. The CDR3 sequence is 16 residues long. CDR1 SGHVS and CDR2 FQNEAQ come from the germline V gene. V shed 1 base and J 3 bases; nucleotides not matched to a gene: 8. Here the CDR3 DNA reads TGTGCCAGCAGCTTAGGTACAGGGGGTGTTCTCTACGAGCAGTACGTC. Encoded protein: CASSLGTGGVLYEQYV.

This clonotype came up many times. J is TRBJ2-5 and V is TRBV14; the match to TRBD2 covers 13 bases. Trimming removed 5 bases from V and 5 bases from J; junction bases left unmatched: 8. This CDR3 is 16 amino acids long. Looked up from germline, CDR1 is SGHDN and CDR2 is FVKESK. This CDR3 reads CASSFWTSGSDETQYF. In nucleotides, the CDR3 is TGTGCCAGCAGCTTTTGGACTAGCGGGAGTGATGAGACCCAGTACTTC. The full variable domain, with the rest looked up from reference TRBV14 and TRBJ2-5, is EAGVTQFPSHSVIEKGQTVTLRCDPISGHDNLYWYRRVMGKEIKFLLHFVKESKQDESGMPNNRFLAERTGGTYSTLKVQPAELEDSGVYFCASSFWTSGSDETQYFGPGTRLLVL.

In its sample, this clonotype was seen many times. This chain's CDR3 is CASRGGTDTYGYTF. The DNA for the CDR3 is TGTGCCAGCAGGGGGGGGACAGATACCTATGGCTACACCTTC. The chain is built from TRBV6-1 and TRBJ1-2; 7 bases agree with TRBD1. In germline, CDR1 is MNHNS, CDR2 SASEGT. CDR3 size: 14 residues. V shed 6 bases, J shed 4 bases, and the junction held 8 bases outside the gene matches.

The V call is TRBV6-2 or TRBV6-3, the J call TRBJ2-2, with a tentative D call TRBD1 (6 bases). The ends were cut back, 5 bases at V and 4 bases at J, with 14 bases in the middle. Germline CDR1 is MNHEY and CDR2 is SVGEGT. CDR3 size: 15 residues. The CDR3 reads CASSTPGQTTGELFF. CDR3 DNA sequence: TGTGCCAGCAGTACACCGGGACAAACCACCGGGGAGCTGTTTTTT.

This clonotype showed up many times. V usage is TRBV7-2 and J usage is TRBJ2-5; D is uncertain. Per germline, CDR1 SGHTA and CDR2 FQGNSA. The CDR3 loop spans 14 amino acids. V was clipped by 2 bases and J by 5 bases, with 12 bases between them. The CDR3 region is CASSLSALKETQYF. The CDR3 DNA reads TGTGCCAGCAGCTTATCGGCTCTGAAGGAGACCCAGTACTTC.

CDR3 protein: CASSRDSGGDTEAFF. DNA of the CDR3: TGTGCCAGCTCACGGGACAGTGGGGGGGACACTGAAGCTTTCTTT. The rearrangement links TRBV18 to TRBJ1-1; TRBD1 matches 7 bases. The CDR3 has 15 amino acids. Germline V gene lookup returns CDR1 KGHSH and CDR2 LQKENI. The V and J ends lost 4 bases and 3 bases, in that order; junction bases with no gene match: 8.

This chain uses TRBV7-2 with TRBJ2-2, with TRBD2 matching over 7 bases. The germline gives CDR1 SGHTA, CDR2 FQGNSA. The CDR3 is 16 residues long. Trimming took 5 bases from V and 1 from J; bases not matched to a gene: 7. The chain's CDR3 is CASSAGGGLNTGELFF. As DNA, the CDR3 is TGTGCCAGCAGCGCCGGGGGAGGGCTGAACACCGGGGAGCTGTTTTTT.